The subject of this entry is one T cell receptor beta chain. The data were obtained in a study of cytomegalovirus exposure and HLA in healthy donors. PCR amplification relied on 60 Vbeta primers (plus 13 Jbeta primers). The method was immunoSEQ multiplex PCR; TCRdb's version includes in-frame clones alone and lacks a portion of them. This sample has roughly 110,000 clones, with roughly four fifths found just once. Donors sampled were nominally healthy, though unrecorded immune exposures were likely. V shed 0 bases and J 2 bases; nucleotides not matched to a gene: 3. CDR3 size: 16 residues. Germline V CDR1 and CDR2: ENHRY, SYGVKD.

The sequencing sample was made of PBMCs. The TCR sequence derives from a woman between 18 and 29 years old in good health and CMV-seronegative. The J gene is TRBJ1-3, the V gene TRBV10-3, with 8 bases matching TRBD1. CDR3 sequence: CAISESGRGPGNTIYF. In DNA, the CDR3 is TGTGCCATCAGTGAGTCGGGCAGGGGGCCTGGAAACACCATATATTTT.